This entry describes one T cell receptor beta chain. As yet, its antigen is unknown. Time point: week 47, end of study. The study gave 300 ug of mutant IDH1 20-mer peptide per vaccine dose, with topical imiquimod. New WHO grade 3 or 4 IDH1-mutant, ATRX-lost astrocytomas were present in all donors. Germline loops: CDR1 LNHDA, CDR2 SQIVND (reference sequence). V dropped 9 bases and J dropped 3 bases, with 11 bases sitting between them. This CDR3 spans 13 amino acids. The sample is drawn from a study of a mutant IDH1 vaccine in newly diagnosed glioma. Study-level background: Vaccination was launched 4-6 weeks after radiotherapy alone, or with temozolomide cycles. Previous care, which was radiotherapy, temozolomide, or both, most often involved both. Overall study results and limits: The study observed vaccine-induced immune responses in 93.3% of patients.

Measured with immunoSEQ multiplex PCR; TCRdb has only the in-frame clones, and not every one. Here the sample spans 56,000 or so clones, 60% to 80% being singletons. The sample here was PBMCs, taken from a glioma patient whose treatment included an IDH1 peptide vaccine. The receptor was derived from a man over 45 with glioma. This chain links TRBV19 with TRBJ2-2; D gene ambiguous. The CDR3 DNA reads as TGTGCCAGCAACGGGCTTTACACCGGGGAGCTGTTTTTT. Protein sequence: CASNGLYTGELFF.